There are a few counts of the clone carrying this TCR beta chain. Its target is unknown. The source of the sample is a study of identical twins' blood T cells. Trimming at V came to 5 bases and at J to 12 bases, leaving 11 bases not matched to a gene. The CDR3 sequence is 13 residues long. Germline V gene lookup returns CDR1 KGHSH and CDR2 LQKENI. Study results and caveats: Top TCRbeta clonotypes were shared more with twin than unrelated donors.

Original processing notes: Each donor had about 95,000 to nearly 550,000 clonotypes. TCRdb redid the calling of the 5' RACE reads with MiXCR, one entry per CDR3 protein. These V and J calls rely on TCRdb rather than the paper's analysis. This sample has 300,000 to 450,000 distinct CDR3 sequences, with over 25% found just once. The chain uses TRBV18 and TRBJ1-1; 8 nucleotides agree with TRBD1. The sequence derives from a woman between 18 and 50 years old in good health. The sample consisted of PBMCs. The CDR3, as DNA: TGTGCCAGCTCATATAGTTCGGACAGGGACCCTTTCTTT. This encodes CASSYSSDRDPFF.